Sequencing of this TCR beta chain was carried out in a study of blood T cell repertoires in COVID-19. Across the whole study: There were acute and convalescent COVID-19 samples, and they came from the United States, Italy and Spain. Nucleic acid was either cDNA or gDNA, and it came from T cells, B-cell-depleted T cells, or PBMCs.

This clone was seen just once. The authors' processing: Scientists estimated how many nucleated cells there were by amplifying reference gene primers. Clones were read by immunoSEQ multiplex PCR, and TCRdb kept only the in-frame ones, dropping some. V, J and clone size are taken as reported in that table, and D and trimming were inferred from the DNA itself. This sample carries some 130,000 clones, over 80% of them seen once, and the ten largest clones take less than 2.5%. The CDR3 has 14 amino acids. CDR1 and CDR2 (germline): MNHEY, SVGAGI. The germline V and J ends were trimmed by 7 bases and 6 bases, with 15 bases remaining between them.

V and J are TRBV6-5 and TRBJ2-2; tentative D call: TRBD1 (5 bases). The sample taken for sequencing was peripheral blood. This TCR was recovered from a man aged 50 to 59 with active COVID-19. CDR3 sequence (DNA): TGTGCCAGCAAAAGGGGCCCGGAAGCCGGGGAGCTGTTTTTT. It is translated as CASKRGPEAGELFF.